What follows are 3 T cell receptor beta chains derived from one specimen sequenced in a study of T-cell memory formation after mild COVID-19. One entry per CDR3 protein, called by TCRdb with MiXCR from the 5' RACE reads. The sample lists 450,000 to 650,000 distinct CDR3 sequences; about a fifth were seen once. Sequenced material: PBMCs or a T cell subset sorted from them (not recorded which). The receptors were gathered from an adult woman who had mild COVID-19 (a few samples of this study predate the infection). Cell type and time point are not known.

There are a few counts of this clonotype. The CDR3 protein is CASSHAGTSGPNNEQFF. The CDR3 DNA sequence: TGTGCCAGCAGCCACGCAGGGACTAGCGGTCCCAACAATGAGCAGTTCTTC. The rearrangement links TRBV5-6 to TRBJ2-1; 11 bases fit TRBD2. In germline, CDR1 is SGHDT, CDR2 YYEEEE. The CDR3 length is 17 residues. Trimming removed 4 bases from V and 5 bases from J; junction bases left unmatched: 11.

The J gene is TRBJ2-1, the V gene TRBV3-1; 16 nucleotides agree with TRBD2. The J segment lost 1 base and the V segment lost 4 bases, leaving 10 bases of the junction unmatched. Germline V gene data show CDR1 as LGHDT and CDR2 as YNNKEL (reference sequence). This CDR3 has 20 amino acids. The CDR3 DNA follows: TGTGCCAGCAGCCCAGGGACTAGCGGGAGGGCCCGTGGATCCTACAATGAGCAGTTCTTC. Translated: CASSPGTSGRARGSYNEQFF.

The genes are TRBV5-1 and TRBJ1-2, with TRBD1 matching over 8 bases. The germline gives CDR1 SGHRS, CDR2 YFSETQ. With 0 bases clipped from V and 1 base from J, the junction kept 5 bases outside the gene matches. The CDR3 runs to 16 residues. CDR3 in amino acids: CASSLGQGTINYGYTF. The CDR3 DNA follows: TGCGCCAGCAGCTTGGGACAGGGGACGATTAACTATGGCTACACCTTC. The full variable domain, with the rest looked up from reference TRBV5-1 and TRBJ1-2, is KAGVTQTPRYLIKTRGQQVTLSCSPISGHRSVSWYQQTPGQGLQFLFEYFSETQRNKGNFPGRFSGRQFSNSRSEMNVSTLELGDSALYLCASSLGQGTINYGYTFGSGTRLTVV.